The rows below give T cell receptor beta chains drawn from one sample of a study of persistence of HIV-infected CD4 T cells. The data were produced by immunoSEQ multiplex PCR, yet TCRdb's version contains in-frame clones alone and is incomplete. In the table there are around 35,000 clones, 87% of which are singletons. These receptors have no known antigen. Sequencing used CD4+ T cells sorted from PBMCs after approximately 18-hour stimulation, obtained from a patient who received antiretroviral therapy. These receptor sequences come from an adult man with HIV who was CMV-seropositive. CDR3s include the opening cysteine and the closing phenylalanine or tryptophan. A D gene is named only where the DNA matches it firmly. A clone size is listed for some rows: how often the clone was seen (once, few, many), or a class if it is expanded.

CDR3 DNA | CDR3 protein | J gene | clone size | D gene | CDR3 length | V gene
TGTGCCTGGAACACGGACAGGGGGGAAGCTTTCTTT | CAWNTDRGEAFF | TRBJ1-1 | NA | TRBD1 | 12 | TRBV30
TGTGCCAGCACCGTACGCGGGGCCGAGAACACTGAAGCTTTCTTT | CASTVRGAENTEAFF | TRBJ1-1 | NA | NA | 15 | TRBV6-5
TGTGCCAGCAGTTACTCCCCAGCGGGGGACACAGATACGCAGTATTTT | CASSYSPAGDTDTQYF | TRBJ2-3 | NA | TRBD2 | 16 | TRBV6-5
TGTGCCAGCAGTTACTCGAGTAGGGGCAGGGCTTCCTACAATGAGCAGTTCTTC | CASSYSSRGRASYNEQFF | TRBJ2-1 | NA | NA | 18 | TRBV6-2/TRBV6-3
TGTGCCAGCAGTTTAGCGGGGACAAGCACCCAGCATTTT | CASSLAGTSTQHF | TRBJ1-5 | once | NA | 13 | TRBV12-3/TRBV12-4
TGTGCCAGTACCCTGGGGGGACAGGGGGCTAACTATGGCTACACCTTC | CASTLGGQGANYGYTF | TRBJ1-2 | NA | TRBD1 | 16 | TRBV19
TGTGCCAGCAGCTTTGGAGGGCGGGAAACTGAAGCTTTCTTT | CASSFGGRETEAFF | TRBJ1-1 | NA | NA | 14 | TRBV13
TGTGCCTGGAACGGAGGGGGGAATTCACCCCTCCACTTT | CAWNGGGNSPLHF | TRBJ1-6 | NA | NA | 13 | TRBV30
TGTGCCAGCAGCTCCCGGCCCTACGAGCAGTACTTC | CASSSRPYEQYF | TRBJ2-7 | NA | NA | 12 | TRBV5-6
TGTGCCAGCAGCATGCCGGATCGTAGGACGAAGCTTCTGGATACGCAGTATTTT | CASSMPDRRTKLLDTQYF | TRBJ2-3 | NA | NA | 18 | TRBV21-1
TGTGCCAGCAGTCGACAGGGTTCCTACGAGCAGTACTTC | CASSRQGSYEQYF | TRBJ2-7 | NA | TRBD1 | 13 | TRBV27
TGTGCCAGCAGGTTGGGACAGGGGCCGAACACTGAAGCTTTCTTT | CASRLGQGPNTEAFF | TRBJ1-1 | NA | TRBD1 | 15 | TRBV6-5
TGTGCCAGCAGTTCCGCCCGGAGGCCCGCCCGAGAGACCCAGTACTTC | CASSSARRPARETQYF | TRBJ2-5 | NA | NA | 16 | TRBV6-2/TRBV6-3
TGCGCCAGCAGCTTAACCAGGGGGCGAAACACCGGGGAGCTGTTTTTT | CASSLTRGRNTGELFF | TRBJ2-2 | NA | TRBD1 | 16 | TRBV5-1
TGCGCCAGCAGCACGGGACAGATCTCCTACGAGCAGTACTTC | CASSTGQISYEQYF | TRBJ2-7 | NA | TRBD1 | 14 | TRBV5-1
TGTGCCAGCAGTTACTCCGGGAATAGCAATCAGCCCCAGCATTTT | CASSYSGNSNQPQHF | TRBJ1-5 | NA | NA | 15 | TRBV6-5
TGTGCCAGCAGCCGCACCGGGACGGAGAACACTGAAGCTTTCTTT | CASSRTGTENTEAFF | TRBJ1-1 | NA | NA | 15 | TRBV3-1/TRBV3-2
TGCGCCAGCCGGTGGGGCCAGACGAACACTGAAGCTTTCTTT | CASRWGQTNTEAFF | TRBJ1-1 | NA | NA | 14 | TRBV5-1
TGTGCCAGCAGCCCCGGAGTAGCGGGCTCCTACGAGCAGTACTTC | CASSPGVAGSYEQYF | TRBJ2-7 | few | TRBD2 | 15 | TRBV7-2
TGTGCCAGTACCCCGGGGTTGGAGAACACTGAAGCTTTCTTT | CASTPGLENTEAFF | TRBJ1-1 | NA | NA | 14 | TRBV19
TGTGCCAGCACCGTACTAGGGACAGGGCTTTCGAACACTGAAGCTTTCTTT | CASTVLGTGLSNTEAFF | TRBJ1-1 | NA | TRBD1 | 17 | TRBV28
TGTGCCAGTAGGACAGGGCAGAACACTGAAGCTTTCTTT | CASRTGQNTEAFF | TRBJ1-1 | NA | TRBD1 | 13 | TRBV19
TGTGCCAGCAGCTCTGGACTAGTGGGGGGAGGGGAGCTGTTTTTT | CASSSGLVGGGELFF | TRBJ2-2 | NA | TRBD2 | 15 | TRBV7-2
TGTGCCAGCAGTTACTCGATCAGGAGTAGCACAGATACGCAGTATTTT | CASSYSIRSSTDTQYF | TRBJ2-3 | once | NA | 16 | TRBV6-6
TGTGCCAGCAGCTCCACAGGGAGCTCCTATAATTCACCCCTCCACTTT | CASSSTGSSYNSPLHF | TRBJ1-6 | NA | NA | 16 | TRBV7-6
TGTGCCTGGAGTGTGGGACCGGGGACTGAAGCTTTCTTT | CAWSVGPGTEAFF | TRBJ1-1 | NA | NA | 13 | TRBV30
TGTGCCAGCAGCTTAGACCCGGCCCGCTATGGCTACACCTTC | CASSLDPARYGYTF | TRBJ1-2 | NA | NA | 14 | TRBV7-6
TGTGCCAGCAGCGCTACAGGGGAGAGCACCGGGGAGCTGTTTTTT | CASSATGESTGELFF | TRBJ2-2 | once | TRBD1 | 15 | TRBV11-1
TGTGCCAGCAGTTCAGCCTCTGGAAACACCATATATTTT | CASSSASGNTIYF | TRBJ1-3 | once | NA | 13 | TRBV6-2/TRBV6-3
TGTGCCAGCAAGGTTGCGGGGGGGCCAATCGGGGAGCTGTTTTTT | CASKVAGGPIGELFF | TRBJ2-2 | NA | TRBD2 | 15 | TRBV2
TGCGCCAGCAGCTTGGCGTCGCAGGGGTTGAGGGCTGAAAAACTGTTTTTT | CASSLASQGLRAEKLFF | TRBJ1-4 | once | NA | 17 | TRBV5-1
TGTGCCAGCAGTTCCCACAGGACAGATCAAGAGACCCAGTACTTC | CASSSHRTDQETQYF | TRBJ2-5 | NA | NA | 15 | TRBV6-5
TGTGCCAGCTCACCAGAGAGCTACGAGCAGTACTTC | CASSPESYEQYF | TRBJ2-7 | NA | NA | 12 | TRBV18
TGTGCCAGCAGCGCCGGGGGGGCTTGGGGCTATGGCTACACCTTC | CASSAGGAWGYGYTF | TRBJ1-2 | NA | NA | 15 | TRBV6-5